This is a list of T cell receptor beta chains from one sample in a study of vaccination effects on CD4 cells after COVID-19. Profiled with immunoSEQ multiplex PCR; TCRdb holds only in-frame clones, not every one. The sample includes around 35,000 clones, approximately 67% of them seen just once. Their antigen targets remain unknown. The specimen comprised CD4+ T cells from PBMCs cultured without peptide, sampled before COVID-19 vaccination. The receptors were sampled from a human donor who received a COVID-19 vaccine. Both conserved end residues are part of each CDR3. D genes are given only for firm matches. The size of a clone is reported for some rows only, either as once, few or many, or as a class for expanded clones.

13	-	TRBV5-4	few	TRBJ2-7	CASSPDMDYEQYF	TGTGCCAGCAGCCCCGACATGGACTACGAGCAGTACTTC
15	TRBD1	TRBV5-4	-	TRBJ2-7	CASSLDRGTANEQYF	TGTGCCAGCAGCTTGGACAGGGGGACAGCGAATGAGCAGTACTTC
16	-	TRBV5-6	-	TRBJ1-3	CASSQMPGSSGNTIYF	TGTGCCAGCAGCCAGATGCCGGGGAGCTCTGGAAACACCATATATTTT
19	-	TRBV5-8	-	TRBJ1-1	CASSLRYWQAGVMNTEAFF	TGTGCCAGCAGCTTGAGATACTGGCAGGCCGGGGTCATGAACACTGAAGCTTTCTTT
15	TRBD1	TRBV10-3	-	TRBJ2-5	CAISRGPGQGETQYF	TGTGCCATCAGTCGGGGACCGGGACAGGGAGAGACCCAGTACTTC
17	TRBD2	TRBV6-6	-	TRBJ2-5	CASSRPRSGGAKETQYF	TGTGCCAGCAGTCGTCCTCGTAGCGGGGGGGCGAAAGAGACCCAGTACTTC
13	-	TRBV10-3	once	TRBJ1-3	CAISDGVGDTIYF	TGTGCCATCAGTGACGGAGTAGGGGACACCATATATTTT
13	-	TRBV27	-	TRBJ2-7	CASSLMWGYEQYF	TGTGCCAGCAGTTTAATGTGGGGCTACGAGCAGTACTTC
14	TRBD2	TRBV5-1	-	TRBJ2-5	CASSVGTSGETQYF	TGCGCCAGCAGCGTCGGGACTAGCGGCGAGACCCAGTACTTC
13	-	TRBV3-1/TRBV3-2	-	TRBJ1-2	CASSRDGSYGYTF	TGTGCCAGCAGCCGGGACGGGTCGTATGGCTACACCTTC
16	-	TRBV10-3	-	TRBJ2-1	CAISESSGGTYNEQFF	TGTGCCATCAGTGAGTCTTCTGGCGGGACCTACAATGAGCAGTTCTTC
15	-	TRBV6-4	few	TRBJ2-7	CASTNSSDVGYEQYF	TGTGCCAGCACCAACTCGTCGGACGTCGGCTACGAGCAGTACTTC
14	-	TRBV7-9	few	TRBJ1-1	CASSLSGVNTEAFF	TGTGCCAGCAGCTTATCAGGGGTAAACACTGAAGCTTTCTTT
16	-	TRBV7-9	few	TRBJ2-2	CASSLLVGANTGELFF	TGTGCCAGCAGCTTATTGGTCGGGGCGAACACCGGGGAGCTGTTTTTT
15	-	TRBV7-2	-	TRBJ2-1	CASSFGRGPYNEQFF	TGTGCCAGCAGCTTCGGGAGGGGGCCTTACAATGAGCAGTTCTTC
16	-	TRBV6-5	-	TRBJ2-7	CASSYSLAGSSYEQYF	TGTGCCAGCAGTTACTCGTTGGCAGGTAGCTCCTACGAGCAGTACTTC
14	TRBD1	TRBV3-1/TRBV3-2	medium-sized	TRBJ1-1	CASSRGQGWTEAFF	TGTGCCAGCAGCCGTGGACAGGGGTGGACTGAAGCTTTCTTT
15	-	TRBV6-5	medium-sized	TRBJ1-1	CASSYKGQGMTEAFF	TGTGCCAGCAGTTACAAGGGACAAGGTATGACTGAAGCTTTCTTT
19	-	TRBV21-1	-	TRBJ2-2	CASSKARLAGGPNTGELFF	TGTGCCAGCAGCAAAGCGCGACTAGCGGGGGGCCCAAACACCGGGGAGCTGTTTTTT
14	-	TRBV5-1	-	TRBJ1-6	CASSTRDNNSPLHF	TGCGCCAGCAGCACGAGGGACAATAATTCACCCCTCCACTTT
14	TRBD1	TRBV2	once	TRBJ1-1	CASSPGQGTSEAFF	TGTGCCAGCAGCCCGGGACAGGGGACTTCCGAGGCTTTCTTT
12	-	TRBV12-3/TRBV12-4	few	TRBJ2-1	CASSLGYNEQFF	TGTGCCAGCAGTCTCGGTTACAATGAGCAGTTCTTC
15	TRBD1	TRBV25-1	-	TRBJ1-4	CASSYDRGGNEKLFF	TGTGCCAGCAGTTACGACAGGGGTGGTAATGAAAAACTGTTTTTT
17	TRBD1	TRBV10-3	few	TRBJ2-4	CAISESRDRGSRDIQYF	TGTGCCATCAGTGAGAGCCGGGACAGGGGTTCTCGGGACATTCAGTACTTC
17	TRBD2	TRBV18	-	TRBJ2-1	CASSPLGLAGGNNEQFF	TGTGCCAGCTCACCGTTGGGACTAGCGGGGGGAAACAATGAGCAGTTCTTC
14	-	TRBV7-8	-	TRBJ1-5	CASKEGASNQPQHF	TGTGCCAGCAAGGAGGGTGCGAGCAATCAGCCCCAGCATTTT
13	-	TRBV7-6	-	TRBJ1-1	CASRLEQNTEAFF	TGTGCCAGCAGGTTAGAACAGAACACTGAAGCTTTCTTT
20	-	TRBV4-1	-	TRBJ1-4	CASSQVRTESKAATNEKLFF	TGCGCCAGCAGCCAAGTGCGGACAGAATCAAAAGCTGCAACTAATGAAAAACTGTTTTTT